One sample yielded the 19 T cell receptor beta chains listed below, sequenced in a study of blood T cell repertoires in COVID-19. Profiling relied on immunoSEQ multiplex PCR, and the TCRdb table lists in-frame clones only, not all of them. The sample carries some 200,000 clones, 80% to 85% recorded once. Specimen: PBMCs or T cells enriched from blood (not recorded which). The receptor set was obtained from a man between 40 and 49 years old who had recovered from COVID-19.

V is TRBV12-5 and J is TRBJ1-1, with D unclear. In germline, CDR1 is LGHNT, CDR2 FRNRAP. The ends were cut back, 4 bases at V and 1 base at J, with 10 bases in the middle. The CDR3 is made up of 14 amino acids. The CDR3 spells CASGSGLGNTEAFF. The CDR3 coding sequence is TGTGCTAGTGGTTCCGGGTTGGGGAACACTGAAGCTTTCTTT. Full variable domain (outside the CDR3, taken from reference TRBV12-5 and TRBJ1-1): DARVTQTPRHKVTEMGQEVTMRCQPILGHNTVFWYRQTMMQGLELLAYFRNRAPLDDSGMPKDRFSAEMPDATLATLKIQPSEPRDSAVYFCASGSGLGNTEAFFGQGTRLTVV.

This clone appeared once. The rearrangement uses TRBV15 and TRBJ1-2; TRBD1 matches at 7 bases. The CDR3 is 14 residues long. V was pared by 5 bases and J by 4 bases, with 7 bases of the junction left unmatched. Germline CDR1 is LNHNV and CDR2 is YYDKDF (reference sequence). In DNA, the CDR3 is TGTGCCACCAGCCGACAGGGTATAAGCTATGGCTACACCTTC. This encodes CATSRQGISYGYTF. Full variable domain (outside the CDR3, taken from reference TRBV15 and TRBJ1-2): DAMVIQNPRYQVTQFGKPVTLSCSQTLNHNVMYWYQQKSSQAPKLLFHYYDKDFNNEADTPDNFQSRRPNTSFCFLDIRSPGLGDTAMYLCATSRQGISYGYTFGSGTRLTVV.

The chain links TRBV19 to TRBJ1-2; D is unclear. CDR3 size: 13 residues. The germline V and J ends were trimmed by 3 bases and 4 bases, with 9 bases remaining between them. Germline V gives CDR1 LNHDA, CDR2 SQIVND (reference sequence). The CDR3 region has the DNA TGTGCCAGTAGTATCGGGTATATCTATGGCTACACCTTC. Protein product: CASSIGYIYGYTF.

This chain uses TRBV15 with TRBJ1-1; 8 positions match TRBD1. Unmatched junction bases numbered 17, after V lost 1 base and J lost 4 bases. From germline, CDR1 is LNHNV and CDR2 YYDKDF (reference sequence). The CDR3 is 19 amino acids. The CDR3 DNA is TGTGCCACCAGCAGAGGCTGGGACCAGGGGGCGCCAGGGGTCACTGAAGCTTTCTTT. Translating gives CATSRGWDQGAPGVTEAFF.

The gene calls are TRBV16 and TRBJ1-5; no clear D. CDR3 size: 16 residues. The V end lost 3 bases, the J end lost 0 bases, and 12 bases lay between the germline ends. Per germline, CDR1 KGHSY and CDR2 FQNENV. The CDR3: CASSQLHEGSNQPQHF. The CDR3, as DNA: TGTGCCAGCAGCCAGCTCCACGAGGGTAGCAATCAGCCCCAGCATTTT.

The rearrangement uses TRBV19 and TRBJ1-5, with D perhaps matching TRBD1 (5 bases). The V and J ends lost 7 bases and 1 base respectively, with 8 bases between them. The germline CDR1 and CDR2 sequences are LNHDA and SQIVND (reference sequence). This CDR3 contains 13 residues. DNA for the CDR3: TGTGCCAGTACAGGACAAAGCAATCAGCCCCAGCATTTT. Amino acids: CASTGQSNQPQHF.

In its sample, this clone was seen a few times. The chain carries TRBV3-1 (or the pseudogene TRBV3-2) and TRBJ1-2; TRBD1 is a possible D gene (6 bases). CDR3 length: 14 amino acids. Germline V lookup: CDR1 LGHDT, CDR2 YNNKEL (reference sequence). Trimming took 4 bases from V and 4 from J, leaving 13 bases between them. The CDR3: CASSPRGGIYGYTF. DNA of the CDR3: TGTGCCAGCAGCCCCAGGGGCGGAATCTATGGCTACACCTTC.

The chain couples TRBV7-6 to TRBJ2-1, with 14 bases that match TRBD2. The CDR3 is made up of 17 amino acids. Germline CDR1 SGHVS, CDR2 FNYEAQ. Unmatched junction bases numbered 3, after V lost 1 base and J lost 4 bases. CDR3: CASSLVGLAGGYNEQFF. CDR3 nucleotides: TGTGCCAGCAGCTTAGTCGGACTAGCGGGGGGTTACAATGAGCAGTTCTTC.

CDR3 in amino acids: CASNSGSQETQYF. DNA for the CDR3: TGTGCCAGCAATTCGGGTTCCCAAGAGACCCAGTACTTC. The rearrangement joins TRBV28 to TRBJ2-5; no definite D call. CDR1 MDHEN and CDR2 SYDVKM come from the germline V gene. V lost 7 bases, J lost 1 base, and 10 bases lay in between. The CDR3 totals 13 residues.

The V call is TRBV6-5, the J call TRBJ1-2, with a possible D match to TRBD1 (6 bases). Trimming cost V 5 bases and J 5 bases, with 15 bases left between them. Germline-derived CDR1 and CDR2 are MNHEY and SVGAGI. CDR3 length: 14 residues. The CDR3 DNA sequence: TGTGCCAGCAGTACTCCGGGGCAGGGGTATGGCTACACCTTC. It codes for CASSTPGQGYGYTF.

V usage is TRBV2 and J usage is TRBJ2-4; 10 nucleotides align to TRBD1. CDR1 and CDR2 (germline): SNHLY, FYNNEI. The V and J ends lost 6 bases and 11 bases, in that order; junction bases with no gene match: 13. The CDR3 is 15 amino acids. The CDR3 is CASRRTGGTTGVQYF. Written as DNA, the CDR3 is TGTGCCAGCAGGAGGACAGGGGGTACGACTGGTGTTCAGTACTTC.

The CDR3 DNA follows: TGTGCCAGCAGCTTCCATAATGAAAAACTGTTTTTT. Residues: CASSFHNEKLFF. The chain is built from TRBV11-2 and TRBJ1-4; no clear D gene. Trimming took 3 bases from V and 4 from J, leaving 3 bases between them. In germline, CDR1 is SGHAT, CDR2 FQNNGV. This CDR3 is built from 12 residues.

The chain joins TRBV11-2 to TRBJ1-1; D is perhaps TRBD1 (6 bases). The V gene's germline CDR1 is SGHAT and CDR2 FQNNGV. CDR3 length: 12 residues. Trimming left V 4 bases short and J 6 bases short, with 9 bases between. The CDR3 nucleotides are TGTGCCAGCAGCTGGACAGTTTCTGAAGCTTTCTTT. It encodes CASSWTVSEAFF.

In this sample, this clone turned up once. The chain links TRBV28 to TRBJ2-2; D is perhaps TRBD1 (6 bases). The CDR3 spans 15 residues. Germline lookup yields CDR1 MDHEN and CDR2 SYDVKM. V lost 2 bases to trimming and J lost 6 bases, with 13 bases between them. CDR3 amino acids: CASSLLGQGPGELFF. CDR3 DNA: TGTGCCAGCAGTTTACTGGGACAAGGCCCCGGGGAGCTGTTTTTT.

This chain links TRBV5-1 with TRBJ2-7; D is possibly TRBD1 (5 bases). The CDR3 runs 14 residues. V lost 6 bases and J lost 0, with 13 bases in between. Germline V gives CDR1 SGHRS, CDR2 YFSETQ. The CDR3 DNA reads TGCGCCAGCAAATTGACAGACAGCTCCTACGAGCAGTACTTC. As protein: CASKLTDSSYEQYF.

CDR3 DNA sequence: TGTGCCAGCAGCTCCCGACAGGACGCAACTAATGAAAAACTGTTTTTT. Amino acids: CASSSRQDATNEKLFF. The V gene is TRBV5-4, the J gene TRBJ1-4; D perhaps matches TRBD1 (6 bases). CDR3 size: 16 residues. From germline, CDR1 is SGHNT and CDR2 YYREEE (reference sequence). V lost 3 bases and J lost 0, with 12 bases in between. The full variable domain, rest sourced from reference TRBV5-4 and TRBJ1-4, is ETGVTQSPTHLIKTRGQQVTLRCSSQSGHNTVSWYQQALGQGPQFIFQYYREEENGRGNFPPRFSGLQFPNYSSELNVNALELDDSALYLCASSSRQDATNEKLFFGSGTQLSVL.

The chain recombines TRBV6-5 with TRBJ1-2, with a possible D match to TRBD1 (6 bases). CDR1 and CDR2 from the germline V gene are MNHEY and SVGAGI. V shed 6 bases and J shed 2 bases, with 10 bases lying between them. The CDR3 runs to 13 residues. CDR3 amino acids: CASSATGNYGYTF. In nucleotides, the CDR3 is TGTGCCAGCAGCGCCACAGGGAACTATGGCTACACCTTC.

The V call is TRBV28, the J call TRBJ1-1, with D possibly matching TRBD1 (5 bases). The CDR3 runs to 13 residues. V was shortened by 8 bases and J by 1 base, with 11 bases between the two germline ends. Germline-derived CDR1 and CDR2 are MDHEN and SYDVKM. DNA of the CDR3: TGTGCCAGCGTAGGGGAGGGGAACACTGAAGCTTTCTTT. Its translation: CASVGEGNTEAFF.

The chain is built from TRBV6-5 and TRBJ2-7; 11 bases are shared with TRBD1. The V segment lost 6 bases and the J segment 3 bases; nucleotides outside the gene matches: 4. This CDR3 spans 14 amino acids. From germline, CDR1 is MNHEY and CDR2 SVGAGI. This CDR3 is CASRTGTGGYEQYF. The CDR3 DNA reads TGTGCCAGCAGAACCGGGACAGGGGGCTACGAGCAGTACTTC.